This TCR beta chain was identified in a study of shared clonotypes between healthy human individuals (dated by TCRdb to 2018 to 2020). About the investigation overall: The cohort included a few men and two women between 18 and 49 years of age. Per donor, three plates each were used for CD4 naive and CD4 memory, two for CD8 naive, and one for CD8 memory. To estimate repertoire size and how much clonotype sharing occurs between individuals, the study deeply sequenced the blood TCR repertoires of five healthy adults. Different laboratories and diverse techniques were used to prepare libraries and sequence TCR repertoires, to increase sequencing depth and limit assay-specific biases. Each donor's leukapheresis produced roughly between roughly 0.85 and 10 billion PBMCs. Results and caveats for the whole study, not just this receptor: Sharing across several donors was observed for about 5% of naive CD4, 3% to 4% of naive CD8, around 2.5% of memory CD4, and roughly 0.4% of memory CD8 clonotypes. Sampling was limited to blood, and TCR repertoires in tissue likely differ from TCR repertoires in blood. Naive subsets generally had larger estimated clonotype richness than memory subsets. The small number of donors limited the genetic and exposure-history diversity represented. Pairwise subsampling indicated that sequencing depth was expected to affect the degree of clonotype sharing among donors. Rarefaction of sorted-subset datasets indicated incomplete sequencing despite the large sequencing depth. Compared with non-shared clonotypes, clonotypes shared by all four sorted-subset donors had higher generation probabilities.

Using the deep immunoSEQ assay, multiplex PCR amplified TCR CDR3 regions from genomic DNA. Extracted genomic DNA from each cell subset was distributed evenly across all wells of several immunoSEQ 96-well plates, and each plate was treated as a replicate. For sorted subsets, approximately 210 ng of genomic DNA, equivalent to around 29,000 T cell genomes, went into each replicate PCR. Purified libraries were quantified with a Qubit 3.0 fluorometer, sized on a Bioanalyzer 2100, and re-quantified with the KAPA Library Quantification kit. Every immunoSEQ 96-well plate was sequenced on a dedicated single-read 150-cycle Illumina NextSeq 550 flow cell. On the authors' methods: The immunoSEQ output contained only junctional sequences without quality scores, so filtering could not match that applied to full-length reads. Sequences were annotated with PyIR, a Python wrapper for IgBLAST v1.9, and V/J genes and CDR3 were assigned using IMGT germline references. Reads were filtered out if the reads had weak V/J assignments (E-value above 1e-6), no CDR3, stop codons, out-of-frame junctions, or ambiguous translated residues. V3J clonotypes were defined by identical inferred V gene, J gene, and CDR3 amino acid sequence. Percentage overlap between repertoires was calculated by dividing the number of shared unique clonotypes by the size of the smaller repertoire. RTK rarefaction, the Chao1 estimator, and Recon v2.1 estimates of unobserved clonotypes were used to assess repertoire richness. Generation probabilities for all TCRbeta clonotypes obtained by the gDNA method from a handful of donors were computed using OLGA. TCRdb carries this immuneACCESS record with in-frame sequences only. Its versions omit some clonotypes, under half of them owing to an unresolved V gene in the studies checked, with the rest unexplained. V, J and clone size reflect that table, while D and trimming were determined from the DNA. The sample table lists about 380,000 clones, 95% to 97% of them with a count of one. The ten top clones hold 0.32% of the sample.

Donors were healthy HIV-negative adults with no recently reported acute infections or vaccinations. Only Caucasian adults living in Nashville, Tennessee, USA were represented among the donors. CD8 memory samples consisted of magnetically selected CD45RO+ cells combined with CCR7-negative CD45RA+ effector memory (TemRA) cells. Blood was obtained by leukapheresis, after which PBMCs were separated by Ficoll-Histopaque density gradient centrifugation and cryopreserved in liquid nitrogen vapor phase. Analytical flow cytometry was used to check the purity and quantity of each magnetically sorted T cell population. Genomic DNA was isolated from each sorted fraction and quantified by UV absorbance on a Nanodrop 2000c. As to this clone: What this receptor recognizes is not known. No quality values exist for individual bases; no much larger clone is one base distant.

CDR1 is given as GTSNPN and CDR2 as SVGIG, both from the germline V gene (reference sequence). The junction carries 4 bases between V and J, which are trimmed by 3 bases and 1 base respectively. Including the terminal cysteine and phenylalanine, the CDR3 comprises 12 residues. Of all the DNA, just the CDR3 is kept, 36 bases in frame from base 1. The chain joins TRBV30 to TRBJ1-3; the D gene is unclear. This TCR came from a man aged 25-45 years in good health. The sequenced material came from memory CD8+ T cells sorted from blood. This specimen's cell subset or site label, interpreted: CD45RO+ cells pooled with CCR7-negative TemRA cells. The DNA reads TGTGCCTGGAGAGTTTCTGGAAACACCATATATTTT. This is translated as CAWRVSGNTIYF.